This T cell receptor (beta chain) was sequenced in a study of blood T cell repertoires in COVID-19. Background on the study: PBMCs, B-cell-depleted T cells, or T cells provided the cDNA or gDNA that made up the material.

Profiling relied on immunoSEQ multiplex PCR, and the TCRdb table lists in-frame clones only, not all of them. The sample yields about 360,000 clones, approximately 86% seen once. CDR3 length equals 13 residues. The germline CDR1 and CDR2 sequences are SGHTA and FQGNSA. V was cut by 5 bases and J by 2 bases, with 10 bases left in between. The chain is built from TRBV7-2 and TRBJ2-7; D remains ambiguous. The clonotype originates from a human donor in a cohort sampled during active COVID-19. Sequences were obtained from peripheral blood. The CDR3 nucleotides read TGTGCCAGCAGCAACCCCCCTACCTACGAGCAGTACTTC. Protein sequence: CASSNPPTYEQYF. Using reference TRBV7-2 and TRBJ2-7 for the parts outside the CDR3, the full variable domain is GAGVSQSPSNKVTEKGKDVELRCDPISGHTALYWYRQSLGQGLEFLIYFQGNSAPDKSGLPSDRFSAERTGGSVSTLTIQRTQQEDSAVYLCASSNPPTYEQYFGPGTRLTVT.